A selection of T cell receptor beta chains follows, all from one sample in a study of cytomegalovirus exposure and HLA in healthy donors. Assay: immunoSEQ multiplex PCR; the TCRdb copy retains only in-frame clones and omits some. The repertoire includes about 240,000 clones, roughly 80% of them detected once, and 4.5% to 6% sits in the top ten. Sequencing was carried out using PBMCs. The receptors stem from a woman in her thirties or forties in good health and CMV-seropositive. Each CDR3 is given with its conserved first and last residue. Rows may omit the clone size; those that give it use once, few, many or a size class.

abundance,j_gene,v_gene,CDR3aa
few,-,TRBV7-8,CASSLTGTGNSEQYF
-,TRBJ2-4,TRBV5-4,CASSWGTGQNIQYF
few,TRBJ2-5,TRBV5-1,CASSTSSPYQETQYF
-,TRBJ2-7,TRBV7-2,CASSLYSHEQYF
-,TRBJ1-1,TRBV7-6,CASSLASQGNTEAFF
-,TRBJ2-1,TRBV27,CASSYLGLGGYNEQFF
-,TRBJ1-4,TRBV7-7,CASSRGTGPNEKLFF
-,TRBJ2-7,TRBV30,CAWTTGGYEQYF
-,TRBJ2-2,TRBV18,CASSPLAGGINTGELFF
-,TRBJ1-2,TRBV30,CACRSGNTYGYTF
-,TRBJ2-4,TRBV6-5,CASSYNPTGSKNIQYF
once,-,TRBV19,CASSISGRLYEQYF
-,TRBJ2-1,TRBV5-4,CASSFGDRHNEQFF
-,TRBJ2-7,TRBV28,CASSSTGYEQYF
-,TRBJ1-3,TRBV2,CASRQGSSGNTIYF
-,TRBJ2-2,TRBV30,CAWRRTENTGELFF
few,TRBJ1-1,TRBV19,CASSIQGDTEAFF
-,TRBJ1-4,TRBV2,CASTSRQGDLNEKLFF
-,TRBJ2-3,TRBV13,CASRVYSDTQYF
-,TRBJ2-4,TRBV19,CASSMGLNSKNIQYF
few,TRBJ1-2,TRBV4-1,CASSLGGGGPYGYTF
-,TRBJ2-5,TRBV5-4,CASSLTSGVRETQYF
-,TRBJ1-3,TRBV6-5,CANCARGTGNTIYF
-,TRBJ1-4,TRBV7-2,CASSLNGGGMNEKLFF
-,TRBJ2-3,TRBV21-1,CASFPGGRVADTQYF
-,TRBJ1-3,TRBV7-2,CASSLRTGSSSGNTIYF
few,TRBJ2-5,TRBV7-2,CASSLAGLNQETQYF
-,TRBJ2-3,TRBV5-1,CASSLVGQGEWDTQYF
-,TRBJ2-1,TRBV9,CASSVETGGGKNEQFF
-,TRBJ2-1,TRBV30,CAWIQGYNEQFF
few,TRBJ2-7,TRBV19,CASSIHSGSSSYEQYF
-,TRBJ2-7,TRBV11-2,CASSLAQGAPYEQYF
few,TRBJ2-1,TRBV4-2,CASSQVWTSGYNEQFF
-,TRBJ2-7,TRBV7-3,CASSPQGAGGPHEQYF
-,TRBJ1-1,TRBV13,CASSLDMNTEAFF
once,TRBJ1-1,TRBV6-6,CASNGATNTEAFF
-,TRBJ1-1,TRBV10-3,CAISESTGTRTEAFF
once,TRBJ1-6,TRBV6-6,CASTRGGDNSPLHF
few,TRBJ2-5,TRBV7-9,CASSTLAGVKTQYF
once,TRBJ2-1,TRBV7-3,CASSGQGINEQFF
-,TRBJ1-2,TRBV29-1,CSVSDRGTYGSYTF
-,TRBJ1-5,TRBV2,CASSGDRDQPQHF
-,TRBJ2-7,TRBV11-2,CASSQDPFTDEYF
-,TRBJ2-5,TRBV7-2,CASSPPGLAGGETQYF
-,TRBJ2-1,TRBV27,CASSLRGSYNEQFF